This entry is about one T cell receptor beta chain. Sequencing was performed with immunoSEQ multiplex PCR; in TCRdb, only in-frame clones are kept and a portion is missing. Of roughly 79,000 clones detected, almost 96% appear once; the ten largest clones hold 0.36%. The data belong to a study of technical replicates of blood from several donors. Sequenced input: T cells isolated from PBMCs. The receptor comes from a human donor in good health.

The DNA of the CDR3 is TGCGCCAGCAGCTTTACTCCAACTAATGAAAAACTGTTTTTT. It codes for CASSFTPTNEKLFF. The chain couples TRBV4-1 to TRBJ1-4; D is unclear. The CDR3 is made up of 14 amino acids. V lost 5 bases and J lost 0, with 7 bases in between. CDR1 is MGHRA and CDR2 is YSYEKL in the germline V gene.